A single T cell receptor (beta chain) is shown here with its context. The source of the sample is a study of blood T cell repertoires in COVID-19. Sequencing was performed with immunoSEQ multiplex PCR; in TCRdb, only in-frame clones are kept and a portion is missing. This table has some 150,000 clones, roughly 89% appearing once. The CDR3 is 16 residues long. J lost 10 bases, V lost 5 bases, and 14 bases had no gene match. Germline V CDR1 and CDR2: SGHTA, FQGNSA. The rearrangement joins TRBV7-2 to TRBJ2-1, with 10 bases lining up with TRBD2. Sequenced: PBMCs or T cells enriched from blood (not recorded which). This clonotype was sampled from a man in his fifties who had recovered from COVID-19. For the CDR3, the DNA is TGTGCCAGCAGCACTAGGGCTAGCGGGGGCTCGGCAGAGCAGTTCTTC. Protein: CASSTRASGGSAEQFF.